These 19 T cell receptor beta chains were all obtained from the same sample, sequenced in a study of breast tumors, draining lymph nodes, adjacent tissues. TCRdb used MiXCR to reprocess the multiplex PCR reads, holding one entry per CDR3 protein. The sample contains about 15,000 distinct CDR3 sequences, roughly 50% of which appear only once. The source material was tumor-adjacent breast tissue. The source of these receptors is a female donor with breast cancer. Some clones in this sample may be carry-over from other donors' samples.

The chain combines TRBV12-3 or TRBV12-4 with TRBJ2-3; 7 bases agree with TRBD2. This CDR3 is built from 14 residues. J lost 5 bases, V lost 5 bases, and 7 bases had no gene match. The CDR3 sequence is CASSESGTGDTQYF. The CDR3 DNA sequence: TGTGCCAGCAGTGAAAGCGGGACGGGAGATACGCAGTATTTT.

The chain joins TRBV20-1 to TRBJ2-1, with 9 bases identical to TRBD2. The germline V gene has CDR1 DFQATT and CDR2 SNEGSKA (reference sequence). The J segment lost 12 bases and the V segment lost 4 bases, leaving 10 bases of the junction unmatched. CDR3 length: 13 residues. The CDR3 nucleotides read TGCAGTGCTACCGGTAGCGGGAGAACGGGGCAGTTCTTC. It codes for CSATGSGRTGQFF.

The rearrangement links TRBV6-5 to TRBJ1-5; 9 bases match TRBD1. V was pared by 8 bases and J by 2 bases, with 13 bases of the junction left unmatched. The CDR3 contains 17 residues. Germline-derived CDR1 and CDR2 are MNHEY and SVGAGI. CDR3 in amino acids: CASLLPGQGIGNQPQHF. Written as DNA, the CDR3 is TGTGCCAGCCTCTTACCGGGACAGGGTATTGGCAATCAGCCCCAGCATTTT.

The V gene is TRBV20-1, the J gene TRBJ2-3; 14 bases line up with TRBD2. Germline V lookup: CDR1 DFQATT, CDR2 SNEGSKA (reference sequence). V was pared by 0 bases and J by 11 bases, with 13 bases of the junction left unmatched. This CDR3 is built from 17 residues. The CDR3 sequence: CSARDPGTSGSTDVQYF. Written as DNA, the CDR3 is TGCAGTGCTAGAGACCCGGGGACTAGCGGGAGCACAGATGTGCAGTATTTT.

Comment on this clonotype: A junction end diverges from the germline sequence, so it may reflect a read error. The chain's CDR3 is CASSVYADNSPLHF. The CDR3 bases are TGTGCCAGCAGCGTATACGCCGATAATTCTCCCCTCCACTTT. The J gene is TRBJ1-6, the V gene TRBV9; D not certain. Germline V gene lookup returns CDR1 SGDLS and CDR2 YYNGEE. The CDR3 contains 14 residues.

This clonotype was recorded once. The rearrangement uses TRBV20-1 and TRBJ2-3; 9 bases are shared with TRBD2. Germline V gene sequence: CDR1 DFQATT, CDR2 SNEGSKA (reference sequence). The CDR3 extends over 16 amino acids. J was trimmed by 4 bases and V by 3 bases; bases with no gene match: 11. The CDR3 here is CSARGISGRQADTQYF. Written as DNA, the CDR3 is TGCAGTGCTAGGGGAATCAGCGGGAGGCAGGCAGATACGCAGTATTTT.

This clonotype was counted at least ten times. The V call is TRBV19, the J call TRBJ1-2; TRBD1 might be the D (5 bases). Per germline, CDR1 LNHDA and CDR2 SQIVND (reference sequence). CDR3 length equals 17 residues. With 0 bases removed from V and 3 bases from J, the gap between germline ends came to 17 bases. DNA for the CDR3: TGTGCCAGTAGTATAGAACTAGGTAGGGACGTCCACTATGGCTACACCTTC. Its translation: CASSIELGRDVHYGYTF.

This chain joins TRBV29-1 and TRBJ1-2; no clear D gene. The CDR3 loop spans 12 amino acids. V was cut by 3 bases and J by 4 bases, with 9 bases left in between. Germline lookup yields CDR1 SQVTM and CDR2 ANQGSEA. DNA of the CDR3: TGCAGCGTTGATAAAGGTGCCTATGGCTACACCTTC. It yields the protein CSVDKGAYGYTF.

The sample holds many counts of this clonotype. The rearrangement uses TRBV11-1 and TRBJ2-2; 12 bases map to TRBD1. V shed 1 base, J shed 5 bases, and the junction held 2 bases outside the gene matches. CDR1 and CDR2 (germline): SGHAT, FQDESV (reference sequence). The CDR3 length is 16 residues. For the CDR3, the DNA is TGTGCCAGCAGCTTAGGGGACAGGGGGCGGACCGGGGAGCTGTTTTTT. It codes for CASSLGDRGRTGELFF.

This clonotype was observed a handful of times. A read error is possible here, since a much larger clone lies one base away. V usage is TRBV20-1 and J usage is TRBJ2-1; TRBD2 aligns across 8 bases. Looked up from germline, CDR1 is DFQATT and CDR2 is SNEGSKA (reference sequence). The CDR3 runs to 11 residues. The CDR3 DNA is TGCAGTGTTCAGCCGGGACTAGAGCAGTCCTTC. The encoded protein is CSVQPGLEQSF.

The chain links TRBV29-1 to TRBJ2-3, with a possible D match to TRBD1 (5 bases). Germline CDR1 is SQVTM and CDR2 is ANQGSEA. CDR3 length: 13 amino acids. V was shortened by 4 bases and J by 4 bases, with 12 bases between the two germline ends. The CDR3 spells CSVGTGLADTQYF. Written as DNA, the CDR3 is TGCAGCGTTGGAACAGGCTTGGCAGATACGCAGTATTTT.

CDR3 nucleotides: TGTGCCAGCAGTGATGGGGTTTCCTACGAGCAGTACTTC. This codes for CASSDGVSYEQYF. This chain joins TRBV2 and TRBJ2-7; no clear D. Trimming shortened V by 3 bases and J by 1 base, and 7 bases separated the two germline ends. Germline CDR1 SNHLY, CDR2 FYNNEI. CDR3 length equals 13 residues.

This chain links TRBV6-6 with TRBJ2-7; 9 bases agree with TRBD1. Germline values: CDR1 MNHNY, CDR2 SVGAGI (reference sequence). The junction had 5 bases not matched to a gene; V was cut back by 6 bases and J by 5 bases. The CDR3 is made up of 13 amino acids. Here the CDR3 reads CASRQGADNEQYF. CDR3 bases: TGTGCCAGCAGACAGGGGGCTGACAACGAGCAGTACTTC.

The V call is TRBV10-3, the J call TRBJ1-6; no clear D gene. Germline V lookup: CDR1 ENHRY, CDR2 SYGVKD. This CDR3 contains 15 residues. V gave up 5 bases and J gave up 8 bases, with 16 bases separating them. This chain's CDR3 is CAISKAGVRDSPLHF. CDR3 nucleotide sequence: TGTGCCATCAGTAAGGCGGGCGTAAGAGATTCACCCCTCCACTTT.

In the case of this clonotype: The junction shows a germline mismatch at one end, possibly a read error. V usage is TRBV29-1 and J usage is TRBJ1-2; D is uncertain. CDR1 and CDR2 (germline): SQVTM, ANQGSEA. This CDR3 is 16 amino acids long. The CDR3 coding sequence is TGCAGCGCCCCGGACCCCCCCGGGCGCCCAAACTATGTCTACACCTTC. Encoded protein: CSAPDPPGRPNYVYTF. Using reference TRBV29-1 and TRBJ1-2 for the parts outside the CDR3, the full variable domain is SAVISQKPSRDICQRGTSLTIQCQVDSQVTMMFWYRQQPGQSLTLIATANQGSEATYESGFVIDKFPISRPNLTFSTLTVSNMSPEDSSIYLCSAPDPPGRPNYVYTFGSGTRLTVV.

This clonotype was seen repeatedly, ten times or more. This may be a read error: a much more frequent sequence differs by one nucleotide. This chain connects TRBV11-3 to TRBJ2-7; D gene uncertain. The germline gives CDR1 SGHNT, CDR2 YENEEA. The V end was cut by 0 bases, the J end by 6 bases, with 9 bases between. CDR3 length: 13 residues. Here the CDR3 reads CASSLDAYAEQYF. CDR3 nucleotide sequence: TGTGCCAGCAGCTTAGACGCTTACGCCGAGCAGTACTTC. Filled out from reference TRBV11-3 and TRBJ2-7, the complete variable domain reads EAGVVQSPRYKIIEKKQPVAFWCNPISGHNTLYWYLQNLGQGPELLIRYENEEAVDDSQLPKDRFSAERLKGVDSTLKIQPAELGDSAVYLCASSLDAYAEQYFGPGTRLTVT.

This clonotype appeared once. V and J are TRBV20-1 and TRBJ2-1; 10 bases map to TRBD2. From germline, CDR1 is DFQATT and CDR2 SNEGSKA (reference sequence). V trimming: 5 bases; J trimming: 6 bases; junction bases outside the gene matches: 7. CDR3 length: 14 residues. The CDR3 DNA follows: TGCAGTGCTGCCGGGACTAGCGTACTCAATGAGCAGTTCTTC. Translating gives CSAAGTSVLNEQFF.

The chain couples TRBV5-1 to TRBJ2-1; 7 bases are a match to TRBD2. The V gene end was trimmed by 4 bases and the J gene end by 8 bases; junction bases not matched to a gene: 18. This CDR3 contains 17 residues. Germline V gene data show CDR1 as SGHRS and CDR2 as YFSETQ. In nucleotides, the CDR3 is TGCGCCAGCAGCGAGACTGCAATTGGACTCGCGGGAGATGAGCAGTTCTTC. Translation: CASSETAIGLAGDEQFF.

The genes are TRBV6-1 and TRBJ1-5; 7 bases align to TRBD1. Germline-derived CDR1 and CDR2 are MNHNS and SASEGT. CDR3 length equals 16 residues. J gave up 5 bases and V 6 bases, and 13 bases lay outside the gene matches. This CDR3 is CASSPGTALRDQPQHF. The CDR3 DNA is TGTGCCAGCAGCCCCGGGACAGCTCTGAGAGATCAGCCCCAGCATTTT.